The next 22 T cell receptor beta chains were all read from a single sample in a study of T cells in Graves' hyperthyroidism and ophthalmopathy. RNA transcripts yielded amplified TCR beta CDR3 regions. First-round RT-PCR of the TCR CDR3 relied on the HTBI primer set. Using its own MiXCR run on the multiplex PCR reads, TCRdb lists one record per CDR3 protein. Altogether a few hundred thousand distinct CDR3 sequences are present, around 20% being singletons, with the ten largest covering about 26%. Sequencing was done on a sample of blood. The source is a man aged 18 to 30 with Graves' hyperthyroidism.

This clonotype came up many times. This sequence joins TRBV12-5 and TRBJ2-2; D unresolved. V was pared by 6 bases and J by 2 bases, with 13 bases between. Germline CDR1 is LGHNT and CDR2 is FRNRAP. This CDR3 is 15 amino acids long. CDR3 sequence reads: CASGVPNLNTGELFF. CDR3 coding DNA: TGTGCTAGTGGGGTGCCCAATCTTAACACCGGGGAGCTGTTTTTT.

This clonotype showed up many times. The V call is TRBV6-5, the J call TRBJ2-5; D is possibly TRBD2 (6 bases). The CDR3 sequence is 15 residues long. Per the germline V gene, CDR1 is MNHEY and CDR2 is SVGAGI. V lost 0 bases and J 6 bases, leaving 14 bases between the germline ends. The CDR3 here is CASSYSGTGAQTQYF. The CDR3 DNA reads TGTGCCAGCAGTTACTCCGGGACTGGGGCCCAGACCCAGTACTTC.

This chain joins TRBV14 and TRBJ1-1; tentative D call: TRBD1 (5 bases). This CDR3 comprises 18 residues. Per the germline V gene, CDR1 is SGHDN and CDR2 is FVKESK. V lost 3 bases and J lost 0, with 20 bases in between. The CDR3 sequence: CASSHSRAYQGLNTEAFF. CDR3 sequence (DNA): TGTGCCAGCAGCCATTCGAGGGCCTACCAGGGCCTGAACACTGAAGCTTTCTTT.

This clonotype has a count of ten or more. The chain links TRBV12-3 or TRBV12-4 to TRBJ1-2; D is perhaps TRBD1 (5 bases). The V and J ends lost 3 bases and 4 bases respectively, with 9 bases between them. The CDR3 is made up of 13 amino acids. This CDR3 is CASSFTRGYGYTF. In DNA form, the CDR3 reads TGTGCCAGCAGTTTCACTAGGGGCTATGGCTACACCTTC.

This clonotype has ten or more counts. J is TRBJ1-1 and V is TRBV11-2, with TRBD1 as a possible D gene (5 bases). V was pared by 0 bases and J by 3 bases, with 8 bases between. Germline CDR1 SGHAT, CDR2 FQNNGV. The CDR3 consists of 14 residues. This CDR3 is CASSLDGDYTEAFF. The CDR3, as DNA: TGTGCCAGCAGCTTAGACGGGGACTACACTGAAGCTTTCTTT.

The CDR3 loop is CASDGTGRGYTF. The CDR3 DNA is TGCGCCAGCGATGGGACAGGGAGGGGCTACACCTTC. V and J are TRBV10-1 and TRBJ1-2, with 9 nucleotides matching TRBD1. The CDR3 is 12 residues long. J lost 8 bases, V lost 8 bases, and 6 bases had no gene match. CDR1 is WNHNN and CDR2 is SYGVQD in the germline V gene (reference sequence).

This CDR3 is CASSIGLAPSYEQYF. DNA of the CDR3: TGTGCCAGTAGTATCGGACTAGCCCCCTCCTACGAGCAGTACTTC. The rearrangement links TRBV19 to TRBJ2-7; 8 bases fit TRBD2. This CDR3 is 15 amino acids long. Germline CDR1 reads LNHDA; CDR2 reads SQIVND (reference sequence). V was pared by 3 bases and J by 0 bases, with 4 bases of the junction left unmatched. Complete variable domain (other parts from reference TRBV19 and TRBJ2-7): DGGITQSPKYLFRKEGQNVTLSCEQNLNHDAMYWYRQDPGQGLRLIYYSQIVNDFQKGDIAEGYSVSREKKESFPLTVTSAQKNPTAFYLCASSIGLAPSYEQYFGPGTRLTVT.

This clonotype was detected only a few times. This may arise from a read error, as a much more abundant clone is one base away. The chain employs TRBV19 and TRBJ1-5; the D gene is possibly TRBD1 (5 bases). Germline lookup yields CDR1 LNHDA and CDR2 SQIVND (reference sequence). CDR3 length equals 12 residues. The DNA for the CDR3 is TGTGCCAGCGGACATCGGGGTCAGCCCCATCATTTT. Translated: CASGHRGQPHHF.

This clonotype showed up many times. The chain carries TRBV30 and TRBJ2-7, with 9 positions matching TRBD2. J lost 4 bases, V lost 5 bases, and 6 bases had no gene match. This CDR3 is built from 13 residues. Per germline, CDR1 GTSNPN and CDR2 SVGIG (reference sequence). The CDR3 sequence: CAWSLAGPYEQYF. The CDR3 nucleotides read TGTGCCTGGTCACTAGCGGGCCCATACGAGCAGTACTTC.

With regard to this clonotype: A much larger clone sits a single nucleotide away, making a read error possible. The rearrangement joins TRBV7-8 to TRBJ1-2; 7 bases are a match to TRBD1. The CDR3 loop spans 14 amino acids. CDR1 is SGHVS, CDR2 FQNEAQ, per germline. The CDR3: CAISFAGTATSYTF. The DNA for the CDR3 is TGTGCCATCAGCTTCGCCGGGACAGCGACCAGTTACACCTTC.

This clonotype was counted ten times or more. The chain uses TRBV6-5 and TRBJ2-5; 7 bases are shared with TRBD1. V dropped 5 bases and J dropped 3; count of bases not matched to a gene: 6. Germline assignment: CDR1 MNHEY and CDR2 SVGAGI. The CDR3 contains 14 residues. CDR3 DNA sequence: TGTGCCAGCAGTAGATCAGGGACAGAAGAGACCCAGTACTTC. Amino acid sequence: CASSRSGTEETQYF.

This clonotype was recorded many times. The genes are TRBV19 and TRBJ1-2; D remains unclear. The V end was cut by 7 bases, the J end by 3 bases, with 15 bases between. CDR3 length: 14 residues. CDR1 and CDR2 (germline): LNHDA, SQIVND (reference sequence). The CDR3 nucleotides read TGTGCCAGTACTCACAGCGGGATGGACTATGGCTACACCTTC. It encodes CASTHSGMDYGYTF.

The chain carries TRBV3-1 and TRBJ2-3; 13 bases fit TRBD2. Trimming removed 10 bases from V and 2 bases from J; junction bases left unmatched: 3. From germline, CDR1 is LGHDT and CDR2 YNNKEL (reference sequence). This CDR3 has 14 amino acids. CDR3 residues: CATGLAGVTDTQYF. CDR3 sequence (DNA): TGTGCCACCGGACTAGCGGGAGTCACAGATACGCAGTATTTT.

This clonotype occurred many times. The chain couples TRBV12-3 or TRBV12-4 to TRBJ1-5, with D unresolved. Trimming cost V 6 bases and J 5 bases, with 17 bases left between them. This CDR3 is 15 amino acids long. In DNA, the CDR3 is TGTGCCAGCAGCAACCTCGGGAGCCTCCATCAGCCCCAGCATTTT. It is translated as CASSNLGSLHQPQHF.

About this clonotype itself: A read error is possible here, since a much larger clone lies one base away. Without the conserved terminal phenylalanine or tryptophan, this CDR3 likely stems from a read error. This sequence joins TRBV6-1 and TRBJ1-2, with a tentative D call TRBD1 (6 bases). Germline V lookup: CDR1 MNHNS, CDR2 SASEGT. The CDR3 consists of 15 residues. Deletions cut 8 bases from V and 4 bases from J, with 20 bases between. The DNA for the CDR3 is TGTGCCAGCGACCAGGGGCAAGGAGGGGGCTATGGCTACACCCTC. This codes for CASDQGQGGGYGYTL.

The CDR3 spells CASSYCRGQGGYTF. CDR3 DNA sequence: TGCGCCAGCAGCTATTGCAGGGGGCAAGGCGGCTACACCTTC. The chain combines TRBV5-1 with TRBJ1-2, with 8 bases lining up with TRBD1. V shed 3 bases and J 8 bases; nucleotides not matched to a gene: 9. This CDR3 contains 14 residues. Germline V gives CDR1 SGHRS, CDR2 YFSETQ.

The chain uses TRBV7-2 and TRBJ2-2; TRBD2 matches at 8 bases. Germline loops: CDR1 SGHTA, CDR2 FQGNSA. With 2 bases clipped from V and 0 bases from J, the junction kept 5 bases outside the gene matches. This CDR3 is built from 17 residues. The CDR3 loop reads CASSLSSGIPNTGELFF. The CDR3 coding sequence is TGTGCCAGCAGCTTAAGTAGCGGGATACCGAACACCGGGGAGCTGTTTTTT.

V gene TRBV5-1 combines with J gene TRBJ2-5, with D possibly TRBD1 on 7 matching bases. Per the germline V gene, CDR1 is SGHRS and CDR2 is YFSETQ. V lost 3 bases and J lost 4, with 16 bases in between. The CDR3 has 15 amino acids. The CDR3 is CASSWVDRRGETQYF. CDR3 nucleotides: TGCGCCAGCAGCTGGGTGGACAGGAGGGGAGAGACCCAGTACTTC.

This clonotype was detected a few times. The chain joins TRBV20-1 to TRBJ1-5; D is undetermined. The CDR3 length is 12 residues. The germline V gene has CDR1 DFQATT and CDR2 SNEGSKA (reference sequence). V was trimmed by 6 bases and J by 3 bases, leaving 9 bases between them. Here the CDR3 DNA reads TGCAGTGCAGGGCGGCTCAATCAGCCCCAGCATTTT. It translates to CSAGRLNQPQHF.

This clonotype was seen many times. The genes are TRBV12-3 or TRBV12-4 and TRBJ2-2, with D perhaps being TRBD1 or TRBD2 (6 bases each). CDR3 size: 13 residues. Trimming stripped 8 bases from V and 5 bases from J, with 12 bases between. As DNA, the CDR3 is TGTGCCAGCCAAAAAGGGGGGACCGGGGAGCTGTTTTTT. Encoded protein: CASQKGGTGELFF.

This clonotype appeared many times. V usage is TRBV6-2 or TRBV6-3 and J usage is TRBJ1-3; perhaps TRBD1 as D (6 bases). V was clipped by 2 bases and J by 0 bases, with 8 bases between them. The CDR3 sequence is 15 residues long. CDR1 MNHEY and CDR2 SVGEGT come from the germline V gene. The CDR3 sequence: CASSYNRASGNTIYF. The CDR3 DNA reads TGTGCCAGCAGTTACAACAGGGCCTCTGGAAACACCATATATTTT.

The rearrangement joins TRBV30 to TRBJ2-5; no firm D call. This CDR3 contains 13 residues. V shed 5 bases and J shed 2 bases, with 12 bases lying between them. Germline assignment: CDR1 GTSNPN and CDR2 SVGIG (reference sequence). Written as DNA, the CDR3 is TGTGCCTGGGATTACGGGTCTCAAGAGACCCAGTACTTC. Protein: CAWDYGSQETQYF.